This entry is about one T cell receptor beta chain. These data are taken from a study of blood T cell repertoires in COVID-19. From germline, CDR1 is SGHRS and CDR2 YFSETQ. The CDR3 length is 15 residues. Deletions cut 0 bases from V and 3 bases from J, with 11 bases between. Authors' data handling: Estimation of nucleated cell counts was performed using reference gene primer amplification. The protocol was immunoSEQ multiplex PCR, while the TCRdb copy is restricted to in-frame clones and leaves out a portion. V and J calls plus clone size are reproduced from that table; the DNA served to infer D and trimming. The profile shows 350,000 to 400,000 clones, about 90% of them singletons.

The chain couples TRBV5-1 to TRBJ2-3; D gene unclear. This TCR was sampled from a woman in her thirties who had recovered from COVID-19. The sample consisted of PBMCs or T cells enriched from blood (not recorded which). In nucleotides, the CDR3 is TGCGCCAGCAGCTTGGATCGGGTTGGGACAGATACGCAGTATTTT. This encodes CASSLDRVGTDTQYF.